Presented here are 7 T cell receptor beta chains from one specimen sequenced in a study of T cell repertoires in cytomegalovirus infection. TCRdb reprocessed the reads via MiXCR and lists one record per CDR3 protein. The repertoire has 200,000 to 250,000 distinct CDR3 sequences, 35% to 45% of them found once; the top ten carry 59%. What these receptors recognize is not known. The source was CD8+ T cells from cultured PBMCs, collected from culture after CMV antigen stimulation. Receptor source: a human donor in good health (CMV status not recorded). Some clones in this sample may be carry-over from other donors' samples.

The chain recombines TRBV27 with TRBJ2-7, with 9 bases that match TRBD1. Germline V gives CDR1 MNHEY, CDR2 SMNVEV (reference sequence). The junction had 9 bases not matched to a gene; V was cut back by 8 bases and J by 4 bases. This CDR3 is 14 amino acids long. As DNA, the CDR3 is TGTGCCAGCTCCAGACAGGGGGAAACGTACGAGCAGTACTTC. It specifies CASSRQGETYEQYF.

This clonotype has more than one count but fewer than ten. The genes are TRBV6-1 and TRBJ1-2; the match to TRBD1 covers 9 bases. Germline values: CDR1 MNHNS, CDR2 SASEGT. V lost 2 bases and J lost 7; bases outside the gene matches: 11. CDR3 length: 16 residues. The CDR3 DNA sequence: TGTGCCAGCAGTGAACTTCCCATTGGGGACAGGGCTGGCTACACCTTC. Residues: CASSELPIGDRAGYTF.

The chain combines TRBV2 with TRBJ2-1, with D perhaps TRBD2 (6 bases). V dropped 9 bases and J dropped 2 bases, with 11 bases sitting between them. The CDR3 contains 13 residues. Germline CDR1 and CDR2: SNHLY and FYNNEI. CDR3: CARGTSTYNEQFF. CDR3 DNA: TGTGCCAGAGGGACTTCCACCTACAATGAGCAGTTCTTC.

This rearrangement joins TRBV27 to TRBJ2-7, with D hard to call. The V end lost 2 bases, the J end lost 1 base, and 12 bases lay between the germline ends. This CDR3 is built from 15 residues. Germline-derived CDR1 and CDR2 are MNHEY and SMNVEV (reference sequence). The CDR3 here is CASSLTPRSSYEQYF. The CDR3 nucleotides are TGTGCCAGCAGTTTAACCCCTCGATCTTCCTACGAGCAGTACTTC.

This chain connects TRBV12-3 or TRBV12-4 to TRBJ2-7, with a possible D match to TRBD2 (5 bases). With 9 bases removed from V and 3 bases from J, the gap between germline ends came to 12 bases. The CDR3 consists of 12 residues. As DNA, the CDR3 is TGTGCCAGTCGACCCGGGAACTACGAGCAGTACTTC. Amino acids: CASRPGNYEQYF.

This clonotype came up a few times. V and J are TRBV7-8 and TRBJ2-3, with TRBD2 matching 13 bases. After removal of 6 bases from V and 4 bases from J, the junction contained 7 bases not matched to a gene. The germline CDR1 and CDR2 sequences are SGHVS and FQNEAQ. The CDR3 covers 16 residues. CDR3 in amino acids: CASRRTSGGGSDTQYF. The CDR3 DNA follows: TGTGCCAGCAGGAGAACTAGCGGGGGGGGATCAGATACGCAGTATTTT.

V gene TRBV6-5 combines with J gene TRBJ2-6; D unresolved. The germline CDR1 and CDR2 sequences are MNHEY and SVGAGI. The CDR3 consists of 14 residues. V lost 0 bases and J lost 6, with 6 bases in between. CDR3 residues: CASSYSSEANVLTF. The CDR3 coding sequence is TGTGCCAGCAGTTACTCGTCGGAGGCCAACGTCCTGACTTTC.